This TCR beta chain was recorded in a study of blood T cells in healthy people across ages. For the second PCR, which ran for 7 to 11 cycles, a sample-barcoded 5' primer and a J-beta primer mix were used. MiXCR, applied by TCRdb to the 5' RACE reads, yields one record per CDR3 protein. The data show hundreds of thousands of distinct CDR3 sequences, with under 25% seen just once and about 3.6% held by the top ten. The CDR3 has 14 residues. Trimming removed 0 bases from V and 4 bases from J; junction bases left unmatched: 0. In germline, CDR1 is SEHNR, CDR2 FQNEAQ (reference sequence). In this sample, this clonotype turned up a few times.

Sequenced input: blood. The chain joins TRBV7-9 to TRBJ1-5, with TRBD1 identical over 7 bases. This clonotype was obtained from a man in his sixties or seventies in good health. The CDR3 region is CASSLAGQNQPQHF. The CDR3 nucleotides read TGTGCCAGCAGCTTAGCGGGACAGAATCAGCCCCAGCATTTT.